The 7 T cell receptor beta chains in this list originate from one sample, sequenced in a study of CXCR3-negative and CXCR3-positive naive CD8 T cells. Their antigens remain unidentified. UMI-labeled 5' RACE TRB cDNA libraries were prepared from the cells. Following a re-call of the 5' RACE reads, TCRdb has one entry per CDR3 protein and lacks DNA. This table holds some 140,000 distinct CDR3 sequences. Broader study findings: Compared with CXCR3-negative naive cells, CXCR3-positive naive cells showed more hydrophobic TRB CDR3s.

The specimen sequenced was naive CXCR3+ CD8+ T cells from blood. Sample subset: CD45RO-CCR7+CD27+CD95- naive CD8+ T cells expressing CXCR3 (TNR3+). All receptors come from a human donor in good health. Some clones in this sample may be carry-over from other donors' samples.

This sequence joins TRBV29-1 and TRBJ2-7. From germline, CDR1 is SQVTM and CDR2 ANQGSEA. The CDR3 has 13 residues. CDR3 in amino acids: CSVEGGATYDQYF.

V gene TRBV20-1 combines with J gene TRBJ2-1; TCRdb picks TRBD1, but there is no DNA to check that call. Germline V gene sequence: CDR1 DFQATT, CDR2 SNEGSKA (reference sequence). This CDR3 region has 17 residues. The CDR3 is CSARGWGRTGIDNEQFF.

The rearrangement joins TRBV6-2 or TRBV6-3 to TRBJ2-2; there is no DNA to check the TCRdb D call of TRBD2. The CDR3 covers 17 residues. Germline lookup yields CDR1 MNHEY and CDR2 SVGEGT. The CDR3 here is CASSSWSERGGAGELFF.

The chain is built from TRBV11-2 and TRBJ2-7; the TCRdb call, TRBD1, lacks DNA for checking. The CDR3 is 14 residues long. Germline CDR1 SGHAT, CDR2 FQNNGV. Here the CDR3 reads CASSLGGTSYEQYF.

The chain recombines TRBV15 with TRBJ2-5. This CDR3 is 14 amino acids long. Germline V gene sequence: CDR1 LNHNV, CDR2 YYDKDF (reference sequence). The CDR3: CATSRDGSDGTQYF.

V and J are TRBV7-6 and TRBJ2-1; the TCRdb D gene call, TRBD2, has no DNA to confirm it. This CDR3 contains 16 residues. In germline, CDR1 is SGHVS, CDR2 FNYEAQ. CDR3 amino acids: CASSPEAGGASAEQFF.

The chain recombines TRBV11-2 with TRBJ2-1; the TCRdb call, TRBD1, lacks DNA for checking. Germline lookup yields CDR1 SGHAT and CDR2 FQNNGV. This CDR3 comprises 18 residues. The CDR3 sequence: CASRRGEAGGPTYNEQFF.